The entry that follows covers one T cell receptor beta chain sequence. What it recognizes is unknown. Method: immunoSEQ multiplex PCR; TCRdb's copy keeps in-frame clones and lacks some. The top ten clones hold roughly 18% of a sample with 60,000 to 90,000 clones, over 75% of them seen once. This sample is part of a study of T cell responses to AZD1222 COVID-19 vaccine. Study observations and caveats: Close to half of spike-specific TCRs reportedly recognize unmutated variant regions. At baseline, just five to seven AZD1222 recipients tested seropositive. Distributed over spike, vaccine-associated CD4 TCRs predominated at 160-218 and 743-854.

CDR1 is LGHNA and CDR2 is YNFKEQ in the germline V gene. The CDR3 is 13 amino acids. V lost 0 bases and J lost 5, with 5 bases in between. Sample: peripheral blood, taken 28 days after the second AZD1222 dose. The source is an adult who received the AZD1222 COVID-19 vaccine. V and J are TRBV4-2 and TRBJ2-1, with no clear D. The CDR3 nucleotides read TGTGCCAGCAGCCAAGACAGGAACAATGAGCAGTTCTTC. As protein: CASSQDRNNEQFF.